Reported below is one T cell receptor (beta chain). Its target is not known. Germline V lookup: CDR1 MNHEY, CDR2 SMNVEV (reference sequence). There are 15 residues in the CDR3. Trimming cost V 5 bases and J 3 bases; bases outside gene matches: 4. The treatment denotes: about 20 received Ad26.COV2.S at low or high dose, single or two shots; 5 received placebo; per-sample allocation not given. Day 63 following the first vaccine or placebo injection was when the samples were taken. The vaccine antigen was prefusion-stabilized Wuhan SARS-CoV-2 spike. TCRdb's copy holds only in-frame clones and misses some; the assay was immunoSEQ multiplex PCR. The sample holds about 390,000 clones; 80% to 90% are singletons and the top ten take 3.5%. This specimen comes from a study of Ad26.COV2.S vaccination and SARS-CoV-2 variants. The wider study: Ad26.COV2.S shots went into the muscle once or twice, 56 days apart. Overall study results and limits: Placebo and vaccine recipients had non-spike TCR breadth that was similar. Analyses that measured TCR breadth and depth may have underestimated total T cell responses.

The TCR was taken from a person aged 18-60 years who received the Ad26.COV2.S COVID-19 vaccine or a placebo. This sample comprised peripheral blood, obtained in a trial of Ad26.COV2.S vaccine versus placebo. The rearrangement links TRBV27 to TRBJ1-6, with 7 bases identical to TRBD1. The CDR3 bases are TGTGCCAGCAGTAACGGACAGGTCTATAATTCACCCCTCCACTTT. Its protein product is CASSNGQVYNSPLHF.